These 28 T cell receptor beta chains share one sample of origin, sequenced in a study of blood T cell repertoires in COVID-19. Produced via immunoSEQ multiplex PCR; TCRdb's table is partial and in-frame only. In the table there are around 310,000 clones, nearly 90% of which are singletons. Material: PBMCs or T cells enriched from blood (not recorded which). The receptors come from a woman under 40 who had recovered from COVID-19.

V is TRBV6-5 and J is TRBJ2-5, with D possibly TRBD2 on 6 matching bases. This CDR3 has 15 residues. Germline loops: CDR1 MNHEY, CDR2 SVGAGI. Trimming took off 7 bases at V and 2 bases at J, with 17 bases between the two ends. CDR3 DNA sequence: TGTGCCAGCATCAAGACCCTGGGACTTCAAGAGACCCAGTACTTC. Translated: CASIKTLGLQETQYF.

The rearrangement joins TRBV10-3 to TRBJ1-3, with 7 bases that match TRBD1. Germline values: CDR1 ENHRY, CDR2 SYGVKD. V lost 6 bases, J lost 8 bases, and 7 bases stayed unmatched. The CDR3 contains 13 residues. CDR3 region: CAIRVGGVDTIYF. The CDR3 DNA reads TGTGCCATCAGGGTAGGGGGCGTAGACACCATATATTTT.

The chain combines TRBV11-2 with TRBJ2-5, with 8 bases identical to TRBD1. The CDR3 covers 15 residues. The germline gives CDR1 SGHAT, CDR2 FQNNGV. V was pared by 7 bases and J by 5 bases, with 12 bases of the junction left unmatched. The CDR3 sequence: CASKKHRGLGETQYF. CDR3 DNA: TGTGCCAGCAAAAAGCACAGGGGGTTAGGGGAGACCCAGTACTTC.

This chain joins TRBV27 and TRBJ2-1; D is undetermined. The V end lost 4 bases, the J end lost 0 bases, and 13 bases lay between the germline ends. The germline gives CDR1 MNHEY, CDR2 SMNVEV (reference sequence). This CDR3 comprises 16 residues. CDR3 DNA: TGTGCCAGCAGTTATACCCTTGCGTTCTCCTACAATGAGCAGTTCTTC. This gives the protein CASSYTLAFSYNEQFF.

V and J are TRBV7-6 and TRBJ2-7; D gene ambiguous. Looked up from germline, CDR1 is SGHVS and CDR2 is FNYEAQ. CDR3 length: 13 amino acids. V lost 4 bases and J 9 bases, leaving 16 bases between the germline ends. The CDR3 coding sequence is TGTGCCAGCAGCTCTACACGCTTCGGAGTGCAGTACTTC. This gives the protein CASSSTRFGVQYF.

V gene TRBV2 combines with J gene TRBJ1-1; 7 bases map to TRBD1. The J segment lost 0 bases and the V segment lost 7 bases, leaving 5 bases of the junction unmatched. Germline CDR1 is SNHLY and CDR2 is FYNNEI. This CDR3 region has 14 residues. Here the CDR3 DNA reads TGTGCCAGCAAACCGACAGGGATGAACACTGAAGCTTTCTTT. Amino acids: CASKPTGMNTEAFF.

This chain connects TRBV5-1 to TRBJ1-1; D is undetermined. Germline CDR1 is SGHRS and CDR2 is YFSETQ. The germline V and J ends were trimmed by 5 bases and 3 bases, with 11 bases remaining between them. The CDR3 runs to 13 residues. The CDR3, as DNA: TGCGCCAGCAGTGGTACGCGGGACACTGAAGCTTTCTTT. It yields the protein CASSGTRDTEAFF. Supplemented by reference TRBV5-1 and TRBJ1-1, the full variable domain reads KAGVTQTPRYLIKTRGQQVTLSCSPISGHRSVSWYQQTPGQGLQFLFEYFSETQRNKGNFPGRFSGRQFSNSRSEMNVSTLELGDSALYLCASSGTRDTEAFFGQGTRLTVV.

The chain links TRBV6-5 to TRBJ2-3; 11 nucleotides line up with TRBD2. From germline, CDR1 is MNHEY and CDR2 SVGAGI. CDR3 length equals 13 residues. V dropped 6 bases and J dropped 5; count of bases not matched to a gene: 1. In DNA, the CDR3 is TGTGCCAGCAGCGGACTAGCGGGAGATACGCAGTATTTT. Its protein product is CASSGLAGDTQYF.

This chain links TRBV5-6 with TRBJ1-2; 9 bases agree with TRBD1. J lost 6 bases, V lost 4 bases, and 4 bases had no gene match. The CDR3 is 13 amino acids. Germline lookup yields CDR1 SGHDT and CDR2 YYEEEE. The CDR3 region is CASSLDRGNGYTF. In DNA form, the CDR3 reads TGTGCCAGCAGCCTGGACAGGGGAAATGGCTACACCTTC.

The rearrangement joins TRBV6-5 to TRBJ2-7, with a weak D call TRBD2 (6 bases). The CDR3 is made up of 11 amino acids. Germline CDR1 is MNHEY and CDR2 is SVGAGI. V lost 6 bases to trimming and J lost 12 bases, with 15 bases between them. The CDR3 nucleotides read TGTGCCAGCAGCCTAACCGGGACTCTGTACTTC. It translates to CASSLTGTLYF.

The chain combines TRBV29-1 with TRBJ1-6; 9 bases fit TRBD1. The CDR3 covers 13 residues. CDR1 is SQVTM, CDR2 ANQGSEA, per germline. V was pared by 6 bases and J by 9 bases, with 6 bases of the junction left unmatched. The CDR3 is CSVGQGYGSPLHF. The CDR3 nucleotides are TGCAGCGTGGGACAGGGATACGGTTCACCCCTCCACTTT.

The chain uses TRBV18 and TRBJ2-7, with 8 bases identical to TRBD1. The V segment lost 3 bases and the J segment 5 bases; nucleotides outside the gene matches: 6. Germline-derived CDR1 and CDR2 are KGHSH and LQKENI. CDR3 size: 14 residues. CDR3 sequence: CASSPRTGLDEQYF. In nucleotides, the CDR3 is TGTGCCAGCTCACCGCGGACAGGGTTGGACGAGCAGTACTTC.

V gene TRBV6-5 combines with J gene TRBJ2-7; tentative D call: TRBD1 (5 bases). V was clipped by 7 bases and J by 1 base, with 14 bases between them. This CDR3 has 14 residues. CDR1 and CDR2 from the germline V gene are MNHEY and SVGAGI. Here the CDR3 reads CASTARGPSYEQYF. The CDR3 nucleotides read TGTGCCAGCACCGCAAGGGGTCCTTCCTACGAGCAGTACTTC.

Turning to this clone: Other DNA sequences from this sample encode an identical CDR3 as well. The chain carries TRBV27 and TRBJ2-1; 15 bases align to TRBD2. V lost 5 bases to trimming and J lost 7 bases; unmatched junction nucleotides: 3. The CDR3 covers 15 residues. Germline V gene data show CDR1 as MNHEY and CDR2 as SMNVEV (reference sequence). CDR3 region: CASSPGTSGRNEQFF. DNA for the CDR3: TGTGCCAGCAGTCCGGGGACTAGCGGGAGGAATGAGCAGTTCTTC.

The CDR3 DNA follows: TGCGCCAGCAGTCAGGGACAGATTTCCACTGAAGCTTTCTTT. Its protein is CASSQGQISTEAFF. This chain connects TRBV10-1 to TRBJ1-1, with 7 bases aligning to TRBD1. This CDR3 region has 14 residues. J lost 4 bases, V lost 5 bases, and 7 bases had no gene match. Germline values: CDR1 WNHNN, CDR2 SYGVQD (reference sequence).

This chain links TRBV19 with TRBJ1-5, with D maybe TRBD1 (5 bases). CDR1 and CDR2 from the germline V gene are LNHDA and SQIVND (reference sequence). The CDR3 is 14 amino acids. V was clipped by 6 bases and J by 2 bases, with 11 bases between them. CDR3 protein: CASSYGGGNQPQHF. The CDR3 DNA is TGTGCCAGTAGCTACGGGGGGGGCAATCAGCCCCAGCATTTT.

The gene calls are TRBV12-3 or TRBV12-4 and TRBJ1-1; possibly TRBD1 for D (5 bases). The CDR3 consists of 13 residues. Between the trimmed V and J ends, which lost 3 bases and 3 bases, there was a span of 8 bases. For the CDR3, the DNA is TGTGCCAGCAGTTTGGGGCCCGACACTGAAGCTTTCTTT. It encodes CASSLGPDTEAFF.

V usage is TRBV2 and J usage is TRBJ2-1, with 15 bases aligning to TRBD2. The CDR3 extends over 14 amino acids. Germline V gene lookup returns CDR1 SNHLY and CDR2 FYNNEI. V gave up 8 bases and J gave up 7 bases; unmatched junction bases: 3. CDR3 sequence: CASFGTSGRNEQFF. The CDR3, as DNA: TGTGCCAGCTTTGGGACTAGCGGGAGGAATGAGCAGTTCTTC.

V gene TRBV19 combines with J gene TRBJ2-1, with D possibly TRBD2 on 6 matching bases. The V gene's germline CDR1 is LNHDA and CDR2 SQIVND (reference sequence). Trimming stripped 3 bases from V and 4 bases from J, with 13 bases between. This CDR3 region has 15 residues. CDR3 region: CASSIRDGGYNEQFF. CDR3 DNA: TGTGCCAGTAGTATCCGGGACGGAGGGTACAATGAGCAGTTCTTC.

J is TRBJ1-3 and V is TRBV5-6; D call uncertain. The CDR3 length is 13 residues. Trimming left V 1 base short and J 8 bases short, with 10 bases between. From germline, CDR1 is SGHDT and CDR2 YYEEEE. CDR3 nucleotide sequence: TGTGCCAGCAGCTTGTTACAGTTTTACACCATATATTTT. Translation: CASSLLQFYTIYF. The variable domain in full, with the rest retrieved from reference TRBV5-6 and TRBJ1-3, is DAGVTQSPTHLIKTRGQQVTLRCSPKSGHDTVSWYQQALGQGPQFIFQYYEEEERQRGNFPDRFSGHQFPNYSSELNVNALLLGDSALYLCASSLLQFYTIYFGEGSWLTVV.

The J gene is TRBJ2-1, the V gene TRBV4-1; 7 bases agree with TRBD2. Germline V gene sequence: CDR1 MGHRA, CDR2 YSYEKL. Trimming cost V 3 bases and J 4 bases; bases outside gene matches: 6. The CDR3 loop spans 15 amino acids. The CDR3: CASSHGRAGYNEQFF. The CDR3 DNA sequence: TGCGCCAGCAGCCATGGGAGGGCCGGGTACAATGAGCAGTTCTTC.

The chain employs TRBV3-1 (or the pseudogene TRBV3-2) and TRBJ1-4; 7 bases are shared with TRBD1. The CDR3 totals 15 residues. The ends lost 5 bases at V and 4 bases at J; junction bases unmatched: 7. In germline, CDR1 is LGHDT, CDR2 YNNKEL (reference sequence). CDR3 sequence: CASSYGQAINEKLFF. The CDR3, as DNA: TGTGCCAGCAGCTACGGACAGGCCATTAATGAAAAACTGTTTTTT.

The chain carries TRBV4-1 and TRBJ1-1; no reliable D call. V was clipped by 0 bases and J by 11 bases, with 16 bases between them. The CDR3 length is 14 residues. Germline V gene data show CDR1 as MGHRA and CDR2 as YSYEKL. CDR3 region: CASSQEVGGWWAFF. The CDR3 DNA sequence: TGCGCCAGCAGCCAAGAGGTAGGCGGGTGGTGGGCTTTCTTT.

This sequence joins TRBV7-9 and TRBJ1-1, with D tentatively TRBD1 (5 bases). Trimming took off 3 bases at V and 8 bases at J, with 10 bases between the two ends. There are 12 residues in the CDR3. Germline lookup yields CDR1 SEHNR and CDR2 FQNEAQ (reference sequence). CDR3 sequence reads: CASSFGAGEAFF. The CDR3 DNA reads TGTGCCAGCAGCTTTGGGGCCGGGGAAGCTTTCTTT.

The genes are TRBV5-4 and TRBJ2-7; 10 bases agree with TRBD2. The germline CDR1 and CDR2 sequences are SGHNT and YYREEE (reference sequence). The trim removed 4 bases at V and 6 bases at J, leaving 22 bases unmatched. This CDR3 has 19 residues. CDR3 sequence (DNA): TGTGCCAGCAGCACACCTGGGGCTAGCGGGAGTCTGAGGGTGGGCGAGCAGTACTTC. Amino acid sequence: CASSTPGASGSLRVGEQYF.

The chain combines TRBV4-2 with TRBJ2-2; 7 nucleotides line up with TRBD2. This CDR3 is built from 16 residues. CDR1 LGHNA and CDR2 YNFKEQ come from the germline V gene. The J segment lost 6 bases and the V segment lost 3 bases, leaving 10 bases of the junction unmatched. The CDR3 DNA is TGTGCCAGCAGCCAGGACGCTAGCGGTGGGGCCGGGGAGCTGTTTTTT. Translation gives CASSQDASGGAGELFF.

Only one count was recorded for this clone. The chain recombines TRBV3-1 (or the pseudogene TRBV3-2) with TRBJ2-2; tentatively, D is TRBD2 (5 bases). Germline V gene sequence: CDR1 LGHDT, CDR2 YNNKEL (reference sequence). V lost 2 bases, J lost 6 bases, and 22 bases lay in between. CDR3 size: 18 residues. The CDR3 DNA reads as TGTGCCAGCAGCCAATTAGGTCTAGCCGACGCCCAGGCCGGGGAGCTGTTTTTT. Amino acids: CASSQLGLADAQAGELFF.

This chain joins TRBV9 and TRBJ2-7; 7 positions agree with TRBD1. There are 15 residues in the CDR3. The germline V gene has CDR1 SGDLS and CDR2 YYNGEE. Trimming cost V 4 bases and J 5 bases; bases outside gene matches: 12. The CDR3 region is CASSYGTAPTHEQYF. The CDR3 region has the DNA TGTGCCAGCAGCTACGGGACAGCTCCTACCCACGAGCAGTACTTC.